These 16 T cell receptor beta chains were sequenced from one sample in a study of blood T cell repertoires in COVID-19. Sequenced by immunoSEQ multiplex PCR; TCRdb stores in-frame clones only, minus some. The sample lists 150,000 or so clones; approximately 80% were seen once. Sequenced material: peripheral blood. All receptors derive from an older woman with acute or convalescent COVID-19.

The chain couples TRBV3-1 (or the pseudogene TRBV3-2) to TRBJ1-4, with TRBD1 matching over 9 bases. Trimming removed 2 bases from V and 8 bases from J; junction bases left unmatched: 6. Germline-derived CDR1 and CDR2 are LGHDT and YNNKEL (reference sequence). There are 15 residues in the CDR3. CDR3 coding DNA: TGTGCCAGCAGCCAATCTGGGACAGGGAAAGAAAAACTGTTTTTT. Translation: CASSQSGTGKEKLFF.

The rearrangement uses TRBV4-3 and TRBJ1-3; D gene ambiguous. The CDR3 length is 15 residues. Germline V gene data show CDR1 as LGHNA and CDR2 as YSLEER. V shed 3 bases and J shed 7 bases, with 16 bases lying between them. CDR3 amino acids: CASSHVVAAPNTIYF. For the CDR3, the DNA is TGCGCCAGCAGCCACGTAGTTGCTGCCCCCAACACCATATATTTT.

The J gene is TRBJ1-5, the V gene TRBV3-1 (or the pseudogene TRBV3-2), with D unresolved. The CDR3 contains 16 residues. Trimming stripped 1 base from V and 2 bases from J, with 12 bases between. Looked up from germline, CDR1 is LGHDT and CDR2 is YNNKEL (reference sequence). CDR3: CASSQALPGRNQPQHF. In nucleotides, the CDR3 is TGTGCCAGCAGCCAAGCTCTCCCAGGCCGCAATCAGCCCCAGCATTTT.

V and J are TRBV5-6 and TRBJ1-5, with TRBD1 matching over 8 bases. Germline V gives CDR1 SGHDT, CDR2 YYEEEE. V was pared by 5 bases and J by 6 bases, with 7 bases of the junction left unmatched. CDR3 size: 14 residues. CDR3 loop: CASSRRQGRQPQHF. The CDR3 DNA is TGTGCCAGCAGTCGTCGACAGGGGCGTCAGCCCCAGCATTTT.

This chain uses TRBV7-3 with TRBJ2-7; maybe TRBD1 (6 bases). The CDR3 sequence is 14 residues long. Trimming pared 4 bases from V and 2 bases from J, leaving 12 bases between. Germline values: CDR1 SGHTA, CDR2 FQGTGA. This CDR3 is CASSSGQAPYEQYF. The DNA of the CDR3 is TGTGCCAGCAGCTCGGGACAAGCTCCCTACGAGCAGTACTTC.

The chain employs TRBV4-2 and TRBJ1-1; D is undetermined. V shed 1 base and J shed 5 bases, with 11 bases lying between them. CDR3 size: 14 residues. Germline V gene data show CDR1 as LGHNA and CDR2 as YNFKEQ. CDR3 region: CASSQGAGITEAFF. The CDR3 DNA reads as TGTGCCAGCAGCCAAGGGGCGGGGATTACTGAAGCTTTCTTT.

This clone was recorded once. This sequence joins TRBV3-1 (or the pseudogene TRBV3-2) and TRBJ1-4; no reliable D call. CDR1 and CDR2 from the germline V gene are LGHDT and YNNKEL (reference sequence). The CDR3 is 16 amino acids. Trimming removed 3 bases at V and 5 bases at J, with 16 bases between. The CDR3 is CASSHGLSRHNEKLFF. CDR3 DNA: TGTGCCAGCAGCCACGGGTTGTCGAGGCACAATGAAAAACTGTTTTTT.

The chain is built from TRBV18 and TRBJ1-1; D perhaps matches TRBD1 (6 bases). The V end lost 2 bases, the J end lost 0 bases, and 7 bases lay between the germline ends. The CDR3 length is 14 residues. Germline V gene lookup returns CDR1 KGHSH and CDR2 LQKENI. Here the CDR3 reads CASSPGTMNTEAFF. The CDR3 DNA sequence: TGTGCCAGCTCACCAGGGACAATGAACACTGAAGCTTTCTTT.

CDR3 amino acids: CASGRADRHNEKLFF. The CDR3 DNA follows: TGTGCCAGCGGAAGGGCGGACAGACATAATGAAAAACTGTTTTTT. V and J are TRBV6-5 and TRBJ1-4, with D possibly matching TRBD1 (6 bases). The V gene lost 8 bases and the J gene lost 4 bases, with 17 bases spanning the gap. Germline V gene data show CDR1 as MNHEY and CDR2 as SVGAGI. This CDR3 has 15 amino acids.

The chain has TRBV27 and TRBJ1-2; D unresolved. V shed 5 bases and J shed 4 bases, with 11 bases lying between them. The CDR3 has 13 residues. Per the germline V gene, CDR1 is MNHEY and CDR2 is SMNVEV (reference sequence). The CDR3 DNA reads TGTGCCAGCAGTGACGGGAGCCTCTATGGCTACACCTTC. This sequence encodes CASSDGSLYGYTF.

J is TRBJ2-3 and V is TRBV6-2 or TRBV6-3, with 8 bases fitting TRBD1. The CDR3 length is 16 residues. The trim removed 2 bases at V and 3 bases at J, leaving 7 bases unmatched. CDR1 and CDR2 from the germline V gene are MNHEY and SVGEGT. CDR3 nucleotide sequence: TGTGCCAGCAGTTACGGACGGGACAGGTGGACAGATACGCAGTATTTT. Encoded protein: CASSYGRDRWTDTQYF.

The V gene is TRBV25-1, the J gene TRBJ1-6; no firm D call. V lost 6 bases and J 9 bases, leaving 12 bases between the germline ends. CDR3 length: 13 residues. Per the germline V gene, CDR1 is MGHDK and CDR2 is SYGVNS. Here the CDR3 DNA reads TGTGCCAGCAGCGACTTAAAGCCTTCACCCCTCCACTTT. This gives the protein CASSDLKPSPLHF.

As to this clone: A read error may account for a junction end that differs from germline. The chain uses TRBV7-2 and TRBJ2-7, with D unclear. CDR3 length: 13 residues. Germline values: CDR1 SGHTA, CDR2 FQGNSA. DNA of the CDR3: TGTGCCAGCAGATTAGCCGTAGACTACGAGCAGTACTTC. Translating it yields CASRLAVDYEQYF.

The J gene is TRBJ1-5, the V gene TRBV6-5; D may be TRBD1 (5 bases). Germline V gives CDR1 MNHEY, CDR2 SVGAGI. Trimming stripped 8 bases from V and 3 bases from J, with 14 bases between. This CDR3 comprises 14 residues. CDR3 nucleotide sequence: TGTGCCAGCTCGGTCGGGGGATCCAATCAGCCCCAGCATTTT. Residues: CASSVGGSNQPQHF.

J is TRBJ2-5 and V is TRBV2, with 9 nucleotides matching TRBD1. After removal of 6 bases from V and 5 bases from J, the junction contained 13 bases not matched to a gene. From germline, CDR1 is SNHLY and CDR2 FYNNEI. This CDR3 region has 16 residues. CDR3 DNA: TGTGCCAGCAGGAACACCGGGACAGGGCTAGGGGAGACCCAGTACTTC. Translation gives CASRNTGTGLGETQYF.

The chain recombines TRBV18 with TRBJ2-3; 8 bases match TRBD1. The CDR3 is 15 residues long. Per the germline V gene, CDR1 is KGHSH and CDR2 is LQKENI. With 6 bases clipped from V and 4 bases from J, the junction kept 9 bases outside the gene matches. DNA of the CDR3: TGTGCCAGCTCCCCAGGGGGCGGACCCTCAGATACGCAGTATTTT. Its protein is CASSPGGGPSDTQYF.